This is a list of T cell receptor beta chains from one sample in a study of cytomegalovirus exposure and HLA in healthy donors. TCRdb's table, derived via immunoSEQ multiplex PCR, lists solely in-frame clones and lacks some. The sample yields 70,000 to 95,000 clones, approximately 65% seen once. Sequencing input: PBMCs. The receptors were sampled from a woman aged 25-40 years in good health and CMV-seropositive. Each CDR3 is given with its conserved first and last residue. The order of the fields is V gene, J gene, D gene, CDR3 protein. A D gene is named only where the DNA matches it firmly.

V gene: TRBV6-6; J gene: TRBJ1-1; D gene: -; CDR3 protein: CASSLRDGLNTEAFF
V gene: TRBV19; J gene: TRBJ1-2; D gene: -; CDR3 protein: CASKQTRARNYGYTF
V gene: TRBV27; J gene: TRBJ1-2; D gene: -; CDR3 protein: CASSPRSVNYGYTF
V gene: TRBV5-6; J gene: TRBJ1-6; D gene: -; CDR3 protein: CASSLQGSGSPLHF
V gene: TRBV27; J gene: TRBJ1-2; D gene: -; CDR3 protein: CATTRVDPNRANYGYTF
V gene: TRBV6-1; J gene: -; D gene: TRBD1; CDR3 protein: CASRDTGVRYEQYF
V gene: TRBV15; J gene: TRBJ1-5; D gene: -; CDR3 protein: CATDPTGSSGQPQHF
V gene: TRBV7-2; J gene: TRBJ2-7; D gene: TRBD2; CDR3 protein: CASSYGLASHEQYF
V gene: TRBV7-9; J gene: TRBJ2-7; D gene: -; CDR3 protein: CSSSSNTSPYEQYF
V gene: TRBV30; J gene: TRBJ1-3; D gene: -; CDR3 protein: CAWSGGSGNTIYF
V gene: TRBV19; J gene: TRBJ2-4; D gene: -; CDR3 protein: CASSIGGGTKNIQYF
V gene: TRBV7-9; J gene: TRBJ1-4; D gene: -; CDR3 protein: CSSSSGTSGANEKLFF
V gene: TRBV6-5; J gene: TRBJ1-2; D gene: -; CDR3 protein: CASSYSGGSYGYTF
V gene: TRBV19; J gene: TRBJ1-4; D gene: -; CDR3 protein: CASTDLQTTNEKLFF
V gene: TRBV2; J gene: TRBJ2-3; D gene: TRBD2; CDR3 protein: CARSSGGTDTQYF
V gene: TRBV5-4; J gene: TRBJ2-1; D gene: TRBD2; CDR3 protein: CASSLDGSGGANEQFF
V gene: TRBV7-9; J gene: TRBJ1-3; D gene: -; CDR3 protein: CASSEQAGVLNTIYF
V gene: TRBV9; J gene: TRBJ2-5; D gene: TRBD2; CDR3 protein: CASSVGASGGLKETQYF
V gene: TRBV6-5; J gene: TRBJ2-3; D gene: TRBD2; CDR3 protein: CASSSRAGGRSDTQYF
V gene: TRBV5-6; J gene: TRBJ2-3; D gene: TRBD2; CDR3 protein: CASSLYGGDTTDTQYF
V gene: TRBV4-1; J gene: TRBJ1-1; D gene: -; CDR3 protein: CASSRRESDTEAFF
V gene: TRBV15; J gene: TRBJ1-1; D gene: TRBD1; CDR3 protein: CATSKDRDMNTEAFF
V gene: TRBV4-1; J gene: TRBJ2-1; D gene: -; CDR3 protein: CASSQTGNEQFF
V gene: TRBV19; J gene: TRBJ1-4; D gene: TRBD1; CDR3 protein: CASRAGGEKLFF
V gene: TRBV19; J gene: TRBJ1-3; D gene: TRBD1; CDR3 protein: CASSDRAAGNTIYF
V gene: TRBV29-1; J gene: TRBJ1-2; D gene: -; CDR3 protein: CSVVGGQSYGYTF
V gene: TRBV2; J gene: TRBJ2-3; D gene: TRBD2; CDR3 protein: CASSEQRGVGDTQYF
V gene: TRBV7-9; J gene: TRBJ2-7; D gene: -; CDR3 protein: CASSLGSGEQYF
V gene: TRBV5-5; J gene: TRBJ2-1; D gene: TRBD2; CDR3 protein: CASSWGTSGGTTQFF
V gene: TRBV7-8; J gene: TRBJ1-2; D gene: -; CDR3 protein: CASSPPGGAYGYTF
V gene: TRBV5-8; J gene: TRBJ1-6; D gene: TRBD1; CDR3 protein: CASSRQGRFNSPLHF
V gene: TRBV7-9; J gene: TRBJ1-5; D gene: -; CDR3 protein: CASGADQPQHF
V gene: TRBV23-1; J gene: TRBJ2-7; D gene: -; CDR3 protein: CASSQWAPREQYF
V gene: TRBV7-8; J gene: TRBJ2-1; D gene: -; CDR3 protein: CASSFWTAFNEQFF
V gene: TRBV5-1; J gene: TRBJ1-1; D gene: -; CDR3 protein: CASSLPGGAEAFF
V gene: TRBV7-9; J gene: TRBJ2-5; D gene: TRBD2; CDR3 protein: CASSLAGGARETQYF
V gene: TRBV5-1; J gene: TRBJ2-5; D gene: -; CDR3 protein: CASRGEGALQAKTQYF
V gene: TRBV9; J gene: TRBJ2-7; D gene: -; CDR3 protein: CASSVSWRESYEQYF
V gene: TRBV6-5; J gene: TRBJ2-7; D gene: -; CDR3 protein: CASSARTVSGEQYF
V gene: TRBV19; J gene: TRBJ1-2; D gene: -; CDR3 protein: CASSLAQGTYYGYTF
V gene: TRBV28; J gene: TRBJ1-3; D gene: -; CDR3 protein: CASSPRWSSGNTIYF